Listed below are T cell receptor beta chains from one sample, sequenced in a study of blood T cell repertoires in COVID-19. The method was immunoSEQ multiplex PCR; TCRdb's version includes in-frame clones alone and lacks a portion of them. The repertoire consists of tens of thousands of clones, with around 83% occurring once and the leading ten covering 15% to 20%. What was sequenced was peripheral blood. The receptors originated from a man aged 50-60 years in a cohort sampled during active COVID-19. CDR3s include the opening cysteine and the closing phenylalanine or tryptophan. D genes are given only for firm matches. Rows may omit the clone size; those that give it use once, few, many or a size class.

TRBV7-8	TRBJ2-1	NA	TRBD1	CASSLAALGTALKEQFF	TGTGCCAGCAGCTTAGCGGCCCTTGGGACAGCACTCAAAGAGCAGTTCTTC
TRBV30	TRBJ2-4	NA	NA	CAWSRRYLPKNIQYF	TGTGCCTGGAGCAGGCGATACCTACCCAAAAACATTCAGTACTTC
TRBV27	TRBJ2-1	NA	TRBD2	CASSLIGTSGSSYNEQFF	TGTGCCAGCAGTTTAATCGGGACTAGCGGGAGCTCCTACAATGAGCAGTTCTTC
TRBV13	TRBJ1-6	NA	NA	CASSLGPRVEGPLHF	TGTGCCAGCAGCTTAGGCCCCAGGGTTGAAGGACCCCTCCACTTT
TRBV19	TRBJ2-5	NA	TRBD1	CASSSPGQGFKETQYF	TGTGCCAGTAGTTCACCGGGACAGGGGTTTAAAGAGACCCAGTACTTC
TRBV5-1	TRBJ2-7	NA	TRBD2	CASSPRGEGYEQYF	TGCGCCAGCAGCCCAAGAGGGGAGGGCTACGAGCAGTACTTC
TRBV3-1/TRBV3-2	TRBJ1-6	NA	TRBD1	CASSPSGQGDSPLHF	TGTGCCAGCAGCCCCTCGGGACAGGGAGATTCACCCCTCCACTTT
TRBV9	TRBJ2-1	NA	TRBD1	CASSGPRDRPDIGNEQFF	TGTGCCAGCAGCGGGCCTCGGGACAGGCCCGATATTGGAAATGAGCAGTTCTTC
TRBV9	TRBJ2-3	NA	TRBD2	CASSPIAGGTDTQYF	TGTGCCAGCAGCCCGATAGCGGGAGGGACAGATACGCAGTATTTT
TRBV5-1	TRBJ2-3	NA	NA	CASSSSLETPTMDTQYF	TGCGCCAGCAGCTCCTCCCTAGAGACTCCTACGATGGATACGCAGTATTTT
TRBV5-1	TRBJ1-4	NA	NA	CASSLAGGALNEKLFF	TGCGCCAGCAGCTTGGCGGGGGGGGCCCTGAATGAAAAACTGTTTTTT
TRBV11-3	TRBJ2-2	NA	NA	CASSLFPGGELFF	TGTGCCAGCAGCTTATTCCCGGGCGGGGAGCTGTTTTTT
TRBV12-5	TRBJ2-1	NA	TRBD2	CASGEQREFFF	TGTGCTAGTGGAGAACAGCGGGAGTTCTTCTTC
TRBV3-1/TRBV3-2	TRBJ2-1	NA	NA	CASSQVKLEGWSYNEQFF	TGTGCCAGCAGCCAAGTTAAGTTGGAGGGCTGGTCCTACAATGAGCAGTTCTTC
TRBV18	TRBJ2-2	medium-sized	NA	CASSPRSNTGELFF	TGTGCCAGCTCACCGAGGTCCAACACCGGGGAGCTGTTTTTT
TRBV10-3	TRBJ2-1	NA	NA	CAIQAVHEQFF	TGTGCCATCCAGGCAGTCCATGAGCAGTTCTTC
TRBV4-1	TRBJ2-2	NA	NA	CASSQHRGRAGELFF	TGCGCCAGCAGCCAACATAGGGGCAGGGCCGGGGAGCTGTTTTTT
TRBV15	TRBJ2-3	NA	NA	CATGRVGDGDTQYF	TGTGCCACCGGGCGGGTGGGTGATGGGGATACGCAGTATTTT
TRBV7-2	TRBJ2-7	NA	NA	CASSLDQERAPFEQYF	TGTGCCAGCAGCTTAGATCAGGAGCGGGCCCCGTTTGAGCAGTACTTC
TRBV29-1	TRBJ2-7	NA	TRBD1	CSVEGTGGRSYEQYF	TGCAGCGTTGAAGGGACAGGGGGCAGATCCTACGAGCAGTACTTC
TRBV5-1	TRBJ2-1	NA	TRBD1	CASSSTGDEQFF	TGCGCCAGCAGCAGCACAGGGGATGAGCAGTTCTTC
TRBV30	TRBJ1-6	NA	NA	CAWSRGSDNSPLHF	TGTGCCTGGAGCCGAGGCAGTGATAATTCACCCCTCCACTTT
TRBV5-4	TRBJ1-1	NA	NA	CASRLGENTEAFF	TGTGCCAGCAGGCTCGGGGAGAACACTGAAGCTTTCTTT
TRBV9	TRBJ2-3	NA	NA	CASGAGLAIRTDTQYF	TGTGCCAGCGGGGCGGGGCTGGCTATAAGGACAGATACGCAGTATTTT
TRBV5-3	TRBJ2-7	NA	TRBD1	CARSWGDRALYEQYF	TGTGCCAGAAGCTGGGGGGACAGGGCTCTTTACGAGCAGTACTTC
TRBV5-1	TRBJ2-1	NA	TRBD2	CASSLGTSGYNEQFF	TGCGCCAGCAGCTTGGGTACTAGCGGATACAATGAGCAGTTCTTC
TRBV24-1	TRBJ2-1	NA	NA	CATSESGLRSASYNEQFF	TGTGCCACCAGTGAGTCGGGACTCCGGTCGGCCTCCTACAATGAGCAGTTCTTC
TRBV12-3/TRBV12-4	TRBJ1-1	once	TRBD1	CASSLTGTAEAFF	TGTGCCAGCAGCCTAACCGGGACAGCTGAAGCTTTCTTT
TRBV30	TRBJ2-5	NA	TRBD2	CAWSRGRGQETQYF	TGTGCCTGGAGTCGCGGGAGAGGACAAGAGACCCAGTACTTC
TRBV9	TRBJ2-1	NA	TRBD2	CASSPYRLAGEGGNEQFF	TGTGCCAGCAGCCCCTACCGACTAGCGGGGGAGGGGGGCAATGAGCAGTTCTTC
TRBV10-1	TRBJ2-1	NA	TRBD2	CASSQGTSGRKSSYNEQFF	TGCGCCAGCAGCCAAGGGACTAGCGGGAGAAAGAGCTCCTACAATGAGCAGTTCTTC
TRBV4-3	TRBJ2-2	NA	TRBD1	CASSQDYRGYTGELFF	TGCGCCAGCAGCCAAGATTACAGGGGGTACACCGGGGAGCTGTTTTTT
TRBV24-1	TRBJ2-1	NA	TRBD2	CATSEPGGTSGARGEQFF	TGTGCCACCAGTGAACCGGGGGGGACTAGCGGAGCTAGGGGTGAGCAGTTCTTC
TRBV4-3	TRBJ1-1	NA	TRBD1	CASSQDYPPGTGFEAFF	TGCGCCAGCAGCCAAGATTACCCCCCAGGGACAGGTTTTGAAGCTTTCTTT
TRBV7-3	TRBJ2-3	NA	TRBD2	CASSLRGGADTQYF	TGTGCCAGCAGCTTAAGGGGAGGGGCAGATACGCAGTATTTT
TRBV6-2/TRBV6-3	TRBJ2-5	NA	NA	CASSYEETRPVETQYF	TGTGCCAGCAGTTACGAGGAAACGCGTCCCGTGGAGACCCAGTACTTC
TRBV7-9	TRBJ2-3	NA	TRBD2	CASSPQRGGVGDTQYF	TGTGCCAGCAGCCCGCAGCGGGGAGGAGTGGGAGATACGCAGTATTTT
TRBV5-1	TRBJ2-3	NA	TRBD2	CASSGSGTSGDFSTDTQYF	TGCGCCAGCAGCGGGTCCGGGACTAGCGGGGACTTTAGCACAGATACGCAGTATTTT
TRBV5-8	TRBJ2-1	NA	NA	CASRGRGYNEQFF	TGTGCCAGCAGGGGACGGGGGTACAATGAGCAGTTCTTC
TRBV27	TRBJ2-5	NA	TRBD2	CASSPGLAGTKETQYF	TGTGCCAGCAGTCCAGGACTAGCGGGGACGAAAGAGACCCAGTACTTC
TRBV12-3/TRBV12-4	TRBJ1-1	few	NA	CASSKQKNTEAFF	TGTGCCAGCAGCAAACAGAAGAACACTGAAGCTTTCTTT
TRBV30	TRBJ1-2	once	NA	CAWSATIGGYTF	TGTGCCTGGAGTGCGACTATTGGTGGCTACACCTTC
TRBV21-1	TRBJ1-2	NA	NA	CASSARDSYGYTF	TGTGCCAGCAGCGCCCGGGACAGTTATGGCTACACCTTC
TRBV4-1	TRBJ2-3	NA	NA	CASSLRDSRGYTDTQYF	TGCGCCAGCAGCCTCCGGGACTCCCGGGGTTACACAGATACGCAGTATTTT
TRBV7-8	TRBJ2-3	NA	NA	CASTFREGGTDTQYF	TGTGCCAGCACCTTTAGGGAGGGGGGCACAGATACGCAGTATTTT
TRBV28	TRBJ1-5	NA	NA	CASTSPGANNQPQHF	TGTGCCAGCACCAGCCCAGGGGCCAACAATCAGCCCCAGCATTTT
TRBV3-1/TRBV3-2	TRBJ1-5	NA	TRBD1	CASSQGIGGQPQHF	TGTGCCAGCAGCCAAGGAATAGGGGGCCAGCCCCAGCATTTT
TRBV19	TRBJ2-3	NA	NA	CASSNSGTPADTQYF	TGTGCCAGTAGTAATTCCGGGACACCGGCAGATACGCAGTATTTT
TRBV6-2/TRBV6-3	TRBJ1-4	NA	TRBD1	CASSYLLGQAEKLFF	TGTGCCAGCAGTTACCTGTTGGGACAGGCCGAAAAACTGTTTTTT
TRBV27	TRBJ1-4	NA	TRBD1	CASSPTTGGREKLFF	TGTGCCAGCAGCCCAACCACAGGGGGCAGGGAAAAACTGTTTTTT